This T cell receptor (beta chain) was obtained from a study of blood T cell repertoires in COVID-19. Overall study context: From the United States, Italy and Spain came samples of acute and convalescent COVID-19. Nucleic acid was either cDNA or gDNA, and it came from T cells, B-cell-depleted T cells, or PBMCs.

Categorization into cohorts depended on clinical history that participants reported. Symptom resolution, clearance, or two negative PCRs marked donors in Cohort 3 as recovered. The trim removed 2 bases at V and 9 bases at J, leaving 3 bases unmatched. This CDR3 has 15 residues. In germline, CDR1 is MNHEY, CDR2 SVGAGI. Generated by immunoSEQ multiplex PCR, the TCRdb table keeps only in-frame clones and is missing some. The table includes some 330,000 clones, roughly four fifths detected once. The sequence was obtained from a woman in her fifties or sixties who had recovered from COVID-19. Sequenced: PBMCs or T cells enriched from blood (not recorded which). The chain is built from TRBV6-5 and TRBJ1-6; the match to TRBD1 covers 11 bases. CDR3 sequence (DNA): TGTGCCAGCAGTTACACCGGGACAGGGGGTTCACCCCTCCACTTT. It is translated as CASSYTGTGGSPLHF.